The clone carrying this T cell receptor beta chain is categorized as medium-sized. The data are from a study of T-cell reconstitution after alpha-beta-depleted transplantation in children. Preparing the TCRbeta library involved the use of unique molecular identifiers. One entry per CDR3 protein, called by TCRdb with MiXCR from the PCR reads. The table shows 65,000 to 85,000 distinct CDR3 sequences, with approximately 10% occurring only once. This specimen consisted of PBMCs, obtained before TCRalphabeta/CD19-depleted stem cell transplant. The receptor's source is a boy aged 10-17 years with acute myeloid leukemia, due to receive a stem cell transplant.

The CDR3 DNA sequence: TGTGCCAGCAGTTTAGGCAGGGGGTTGGCCTACAATGAGCAGTTCTTC. This gives the protein CASSLGRGLAYNEQFF. V and J are TRBV12-3 or TRBV12-4 and TRBJ2-1; 7 bases are shared with TRBD1. Trimming removed 1 base from V and 2 bases from J; junction bases left unmatched: 5. The CDR3 has 16 residues.